These T cell receptor beta chains were read from a single sample in a study of blood T cell repertoires in COVID-19. Produced via immunoSEQ multiplex PCR; TCRdb's table is partial and in-frame only. The data show roughly 150,000 clones, over 75% seen once. The material sequenced was peripheral blood. All receptors derive from a human donor in a cohort sampled during active COVID-19. The CDR3 runs from the conserved cysteine through the conserved F or W.

j_call: TRBJ2-7; v_call: TRBV6-5; cdr3_aa: CASRPGQGAGYEQYF
j_call: TRBJ2-1; v_call: TRBV3-1/TRBV3-2; cdr3_aa: CASSLKTGGSTNEQFF
j_call: TRBJ2-7; v_call: TRBV6-5; cdr3_aa: CASRGSPRVYEQYF
j_call: TRBJ2-3; v_call: TRBV5-1; cdr3_aa: CASSLAIQGPDTQYF
j_call: TRBJ1-1; v_call: TRBV29-1; cdr3_aa: CSVGSGTGEGGTEAFF
j_call: TRBJ2-5; v_call: TRBV4-1; cdr3_aa: CASSQATGGGVETQYF
j_call: TRBJ2-1; v_call: TRBV4-2; cdr3_aa: CASSPGLAVTSEFF
j_call: TRBJ1-2; v_call: TRBV11-2; cdr3_aa: CASSNSIYGYTF
j_call: TRBJ1-2; v_call: TRBV4-3; cdr3_aa: CASSQEGRGFYGYTF
j_call: TRBJ2-2; v_call: TRBV5-1; cdr3_aa: CASSLMGPGTGELFF
j_call: TRBJ1-1; v_call: TRBV4-2; cdr3_aa: CASSQATGGSEAFF
j_call: TRBJ1-1; v_call: TRBV29-1; cdr3_aa: CSVDSGLSTEAFF
j_call: TRBJ2-1; v_call: TRBV4-1; cdr3_aa: CASSQDTQRPSYNEQFF
j_call: TRBJ1-2; v_call: TRBV29-1; cdr3_aa: CSVATGGYGYTF
j_call: TRBJ1-2; v_call: TRBV7-2; cdr3_aa: CASSILSNYGYTF
j_call: TRBJ2-3; v_call: TRBV3-1/TRBV3-2; cdr3_aa: CASSPTRTSGRVSTDTQYF
j_call: TRBJ1-1; v_call: TRBV19; cdr3_aa: CASSSLQVRGTEAFF
j_call: TRBJ1-2; v_call: TRBV5-6; cdr3_aa: CASSRARQLTNYGYTF
j_call: TRBJ2-1; v_call: TRBV19; cdr3_aa: CASSPRLAGGLGGQFF
j_call: TRBJ2-1; v_call: TRBV11-3; cdr3_aa: CASSSRRTSSYNEQFF
j_call: TRBJ1-2; v_call: TRBV7-2; cdr3_aa: CASRPTGGDYGYTF
j_call: TRBJ1-1; v_call: TRBV5-1; cdr3_aa: CASHKNPGGGYEAFF
j_call: TRBJ2-2; v_call: TRBV4-3; cdr3_aa: CASSQDSLAERTGELFF
j_call: TRBJ1-2; v_call: TRBV6-5; cdr3_aa: CASRPTGGTGVGYTF
j_call: TRBJ2-5; v_call: TRBV4-3; cdr3_aa: CASSQFGSGSGQETQYF
j_call: TRBJ2-1; v_call: TRBV19; cdr3_aa: CASSISGLVSGYNEQFF
j_call: TRBJ1-3; v_call: TRBV7-8; cdr3_aa: CASSASRGRGGNTIYF
j_call: TRBJ1-2; v_call: TRBV6-5; cdr3_aa: CASSPADRVGGYTF
j_call: TRBJ2-1; v_call: TRBV5-5; cdr3_aa: CASSLEQGSIDEQFF
j_call: TRBJ1-1; v_call: TRBV11-2; cdr3_aa: CASSLDRVVNTEAFF
j_call: TRBJ2-3; v_call: TRBV5-4; cdr3_aa: CASSLGGGADTQYF
j_call: TRBJ1-2; v_call: TRBV2; cdr3_aa: CASSESRTGSPYTF
j_call: TRBJ1-1; v_call: TRBV29-1; cdr3_aa: CSVGGDSEAFF
j_call: TRBJ2-1; v_call: TRBV3-1/TRBV3-2; cdr3_aa: CASSQEHGRGSYNEQFF
j_call: TRBJ1-2; v_call: TRBV29-1; cdr3_aa: CSVEGWGMKVHGYTF
j_call: TRBJ2-5; v_call: TRBV11-2; cdr3_aa: CASSFTNRGHQETQYF
j_call: TRBJ2-7; v_call: TRBV5-5; cdr3_aa: CASSSGTSGIYEQYF
j_call: TRBJ2-1; v_call: TRBV9; cdr3_aa: CASSVTYRAGNEQFF
j_call: TRBJ1-5; v_call: TRBV19; cdr3_aa: CASSIIGAGQPQHF
j_call: TRBJ2-7; v_call: TRBV5-1; cdr3_aa: CASSLEAGATYEQYF
j_call: TRBJ1-2; v_call: TRBV6-6; cdr3_aa: CASSGQDRGYTF